Below are 4 T cell receptor beta chains sequenced from a single sample in a study of CD39 and CD103 CD8 tumor-infiltrating T cells. Generated by immunoSEQ multiplex PCR, the TCRdb table keeps only in-frame clones and is missing some. The sample contains some 4,800 clones, roughly two thirds of which appear only once. Sequencing input: CD8+ T cells sorted from blood. Specified subset: total memory CD8 T cells (CD45RA-CCR7+/-) from blood or uninvolved lymph node. Source of these receptors: a human donor with head and neck squamous cell carcinoma.

This clone was observed once. The chain uses TRBV4-3 and TRBJ1-1, with D unresolved. The germline V gene encodes CDR1 LGHNA and CDR2 YSLEER. Between the trimmed V and J ends, which lost 2 bases and 6 bases, there was a span of 13 bases. The length of the CDR3 is 14 residues. The CDR3 sequence is CASSQFLLESEAFF. As DNA, the CDR3 is TGCGCCAGCAGCCAATTTCTTCTGGAGTCTGAAGCTTTCTTT.

The V gene is TRBV19, the J gene TRBJ2-2; 8 bases line up with TRBD2. The trim removed 5 bases at V and 5 bases at J, leaving 7 bases unmatched. The CDR3 totals 15 residues. The V gene's germline CDR1 is LNHDA and CDR2 SQIVND (reference sequence). CDR3 in amino acids: CASSGTGGWTGELFF. CDR3 DNA sequence: TGTGCCAGTAGTGGTACGGGGGGGTGGACCGGGGAGCTGTTTTTT. The full variable domain, in which reference TRBV19 and TRBJ2-2 provide the parts outside the CDR3, is DGGITQSPKYLFRKEGQNVTLSCEQNLNHDAMYWYRQDPGQGLRLIYYSQIVNDFQKGDIAEGYSVSREKKESFPLTVTSAQKNPTAFYLCASSGTGGWTGELFFGEGSRLTVL.

This clone was counted between two and nine times. This chain joins TRBV6-4 and TRBJ1-1; 7 bases match TRBD1. V shed 2 bases and J 4 bases; nucleotides not matched to a gene: 7. This CDR3 region has 15 residues. Germline assignment: CDR1 MRHNA and CDR2 SNTAGT. This CDR3 is CASSDGSGGSTEAFF. CDR3 nucleotides: TGTGCCAGCAGTGACGGCTCAGGGGGGAGCACTGAAGCTTTCTTT.

This chain links TRBV30 with TRBJ2-1; TRBD2 might be the D (5 bases). This CDR3 region has 15 residues. With 3 bases removed from V and 6 bases from J, the gap between germline ends came to 18 bases. Germline assignment: CDR1 GTSNPN and CDR2 SVGIG (reference sequence). CDR3 in amino acids: CAWSEGSSPFNEQFF. For the CDR3, the DNA is TGTGCCTGGAGCGAGGGATCCTCGCCATTCAATGAGCAGTTCTTC.